The 30 T cell receptor beta chains below come from one sample, sequenced in a study of blood T cell repertoires in COVID-19. The protocol was immunoSEQ multiplex PCR, while the TCRdb copy is restricted to in-frame clones and leaves out a portion. The table records tens of thousands of clones, approximately 86% of them present only once. Sequencing input: peripheral blood. These receptors came from a woman older than 75 with acute or convalescent COVID-19.

This chain connects TRBV6-5 to TRBJ1-5, with unresolved D. The CDR3 is 15 residues long. The V gene's germline CDR1 is MNHEY and CDR2 SVGAGI. Trimming removed 6 bases at V and 2 bases at J, with 14 bases between. This chain's CDR3 is CASRTRWEGNQPQHF. The DNA for the CDR3 is TGTGCCAGCAGAACCCGATGGGAGGGCAATCAGCCCCAGCATTTT.

This clone was observed once. This chain connects TRBV5-4 to TRBJ1-6, with TRBD1 matching over 10 bases. V was clipped by 4 bases and J by 6 bases; unmatched bases: 7. The CDR3 length is 16 residues. Germline V gives CDR1 SGHNT, CDR2 YYREEE (reference sequence). Here the CDR3 reads CASSADRGRGNSPLHF. DNA of the CDR3: TGTGCCAGCAGCGCCGACAGGGGGCGCGGTAATTCACCCCTCCACTTT.

This clone was recorded only once. V and J are TRBV6-6 and TRBJ1-1; perhaps TRBD1 as D (5 bases). V was trimmed by 5 bases and J by 1 base, leaving 11 bases between them. Germline loops: CDR1 MNHNY, CDR2 SVGAGI (reference sequence). This CDR3 region has 14 residues. The CDR3, as DNA: TGTGCCAGCAGTCAATCCACAGGGAACACTGAAGCTTTCTTT. It specifies CASSQSTGNTEAFF.

This chain joins TRBV5-1 and TRBJ1-2, with TRBD1 matching over 10 bases. V trimming: 3 bases; J trimming: 3 bases; junction bases outside the gene matches: 11. This CDR3 spans 17 amino acids. Germline CDR1 reads SGHRS; CDR2 reads YFSETQ. CDR3 DNA sequence: TGCGCCAGCAGCTCCACTCTCGGGACAGGGGTTGACTATGGCTACACCTTC. Translated, it gives CASSSTLGTGVDYGYTF. Together with reference TRBV5-1 and TRBJ1-2, the CDR3 gives the full variable domain: KAGVTQTPRYLIKTRGQQVTLSCSPISGHRSVSWYQQTPGQGLQFLFEYFSETQRNKGNFPGRFSGRQFSNSRSEMNVSTLELGDSALYLCASSSTLGTGVDYGYTFGSGTRLTVV.

The V call is TRBV3-1 (or the pseudogene TRBV3-2), the J call TRBJ1-2; unclear D gene. Germline V gene data show CDR1 as LGHDT and CDR2 as YNNKEL (reference sequence). The CDR3 spans 14 residues. V lost 4 bases to trimming and J lost 5 bases, with 14 bases between them. Here the CDR3 DNA reads TGTGCCAGCAGCCTCAGCGCTTCGGTTTATGGCTACACCTTC. As protein: CASSLSASVYGYTF.

V is TRBV20-1 and J is TRBJ1-3; D gene ambiguous. The CDR3 is 14 residues long. V shed 3 bases and J shed 3 bases, with 12 bases lying between them. Germline CDR1 DFQATT, CDR2 SNEGSKA (reference sequence). The CDR3 reads CSASSLSGGNTIYF. The CDR3 region has the DNA TGCAGTGCTAGTTCGCTTTCAGGTGGAAACACCATATATTTT.

This chain joins TRBV7-9 and TRBJ2-3; TRBD2 matches 9 bases. J was trimmed by 3 bases and V by 5 bases; bases with no gene match: 3. Germline CDR1 is SEHNR and CDR2 is FQNEAQ (reference sequence). The CDR3 length is 14 residues. The CDR3 sequence is CASSRSGGTDTQYF. The DNA of the CDR3 is TGTGCCAGCAGCCGTAGCGGGGGAACAGATACGCAGTATTTT.

The chain combines TRBV7-2 with TRBJ2-1; 7 positions agree with TRBD2. The CDR3 has 13 amino acids. CDR1 and CDR2 (germline): SGHTA, FQGNSA. V lost 5 bases and J lost 6; bases outside the gene matches: 4. The DNA of the CDR3 is TGTGCCAGCAGCCCTTGGACTAGCAATGAGCAGTTCTTC. It yields the protein CASSPWTSNEQFF.

The chain couples TRBV30 to TRBJ2-1; the D gene is possibly TRBD1 (6 bases). The germline gives CDR1 GTSNPN, CDR2 SVGIG (reference sequence). The CDR3 spans 14 residues. Trimming cost V 1 base and J 8 bases, with 15 bases left between them. The chain's CDR3 is CAWSAPGQYDEQFF. Here the CDR3 DNA reads TGTGCCTGGAGTGCACCGGGACAATACGATGAGCAGTTCTTC.

The V and J genes are TRBV10-3 and TRBJ1-4; 8 nucleotides agree with TRBD1. CDR3 length equals 15 residues. CDR1 and CDR2 (germline): ENHRY, SYGVKD. V shed 2 bases, J shed 1 base, and the junction held 0 bases outside the gene matches. The CDR3 region has the DNA TGTGCCATCAGTGAGGGACAGGGAACTAATGAAAAACTGTTTTTT. It is translated as CAISEGQGTNEKLFF.

The chain is built from TRBV6-5 and TRBJ1-6, with TRBD1 matching over 7 bases. The CDR3 extends over 13 amino acids. Germline loops: CDR1 MNHEY, CDR2 SVGAGI. The J segment lost 9 bases and the V segment lost 8 bases, leaving 7 bases of the junction unmatched. CDR3 DNA sequence: TGTGCCAGCCGCACAGGGGATAGTTCACCCCTCCACTTT. Translated: CASRTGDSSPLHF.

The chain recombines TRBV7-2 with TRBJ1-5; weak D call: TRBD1 (5 bases). Germline V gene data show CDR1 as SGHTA and CDR2 as FQGNSA. The CDR3 has 15 residues. V was pared by 5 bases and J by 0 bases, with 11 bases between. The CDR3 nucleotides are TGTGCCAGCAGCAGGGGTTCCCTTAGCAATCAGCCCCAGCATTTT. Protein sequence: CASSRGSLSNQPQHF.

This clone was recorded many times. The chain carries TRBV2 and TRBJ2-2; possible D gene TRBD1, 6 bases. Germline assignment: CDR1 SNHLY and CDR2 FYNNEI. The CDR3 sequence is 14 residues long. V was shortened by 6 bases and J by 5 bases, with 13 bases between the two germline ends. CDR3 loop: CASSQKGDTGELFF. In DNA, the CDR3 is TGTGCCAGCAGCCAAAAGGGGGATACCGGGGAGCTGTTTTTT. The full variable domain, completed using reference TRBV2 and TRBJ2-2, is EPEVTQTPSHQVTQMGQEVILRCVPISNHLYFYWYRQILGQKVEFLVSFYNNEISEKSEIFDDQFSVERPDGSNFTLKIRSTKLEDSAMYFCASSQKGDTGELFFGEGSRLTVL.

The chain carries TRBV5-1 and TRBJ2-1; D perhaps matches TRBD1 (7 bases). The CDR3 length is 13 residues. The germline V and J ends were trimmed by 1 base and 14 bases, with 16 bases remaining between them. Germline CDR1 and CDR2: SGHRS and YFSETQ. In DNA, the CDR3 is TGCGCCAGCAGCTTGACGCCAGACAGGGAGGAGTTCTTC. This codes for CASSLTPDREEFF.

This sequence joins TRBV5-1 and TRBJ2-5, with 8 bases aligning to TRBD2. J lost 3 bases, V lost 3 bases, and 4 bases had no gene match. Per the germline V gene, CDR1 is SGHRS and CDR2 is YFSETQ. The CDR3 contains 14 residues. The DNA of the CDR3 is TGCGCCAGCAGCTCGGGGGGGATCGAAGAGACCCAGTACTTC. This translates into CASSSGGIEETQYF.

Only one count was recorded for this clone. V gene TRBV12-3 or TRBV12-4 combines with J gene TRBJ1-1; D not resolved. V lost 3 bases, J lost 10 bases, and 9 bases lay in between. The CDR3 loop spans 11 amino acids. CDR3 bases: TGTGCCAGCAGTTTCGGGGATCCAGCTTTCTTT. This codes for CASSFGDPAFF.

The rearrangement uses TRBV2 and TRBJ1-5, with D possibly being TRBD1 (5 bases). V gave up 6 bases and J gave up 6 bases, with 18 bases separating them. The germline gives CDR1 SNHLY, CDR2 FYNNEI. This CDR3 region has 15 residues. CDR3 sequence: CASRITGNTGQPQHF. CDR3 nucleotide sequence: TGTGCCAGCAGGATTACAGGAAATACAGGTCAGCCCCAGCATTTT.

The chain uses TRBV5-4 and TRBJ1-1, with 7 bases fitting TRBD1. Per the germline V gene, CDR1 is SGHNT and CDR2 is YYREEE (reference sequence). Trimming at V came to 0 bases and at J to 0 bases, leaving 2 bases not matched to a gene. The CDR3 has 15 amino acids. CDR3 residues: CASSLGTGMNTEAFF. The CDR3 region has the DNA TGTGCCAGCAGCTTGGGGACAGGTATGAACACTGAAGCTTTCTTT.

This clone showed up just a few times. The rearrangement links TRBV27 to TRBJ2-5, with D tentatively TRBD2 (6 bases). Trimming removed 2 bases at V and 1 base at J, with 8 bases between. Germline lookup yields CDR1 MNHEY and CDR2 SMNVEV (reference sequence). The length of the CDR3 is 14 residues. CDR3 coding DNA: TGTGCCAGCAGTTTAGCCGGGGGCCAAGAGACCCAGTACTTC. It yields the protein CASSLAGGQETQYF.

The J gene is TRBJ1-5, the V gene TRBV28; 11 bases are a match to TRBD1. Losses at the gene ends were 6 bases for V and 4 bases for J; bases not matched to a gene: 5. This CDR3 contains 15 residues. The germline gives CDR1 MDHEN, CDR2 SYDVKM. CDR3 DNA sequence: TGTGCCAGCAGCCTAGGGACAGGGGGAAATCAGCCCCAGCATTTT. It codes for CASSLGTGGNQPQHF. Variable domain in full (rest from reference TRBV28 and TRBJ1-5): DVKVTQSSRYLVKRTGEKVFLECVQDMDHENMFWYRQDPGLGLRLIYFSYDVKMKEKGDIPEGYSVSREKKERFSLILESASTNQTSMYLCASSLGTGGNQPQHFGDGTRLSIL.

The V call is TRBV19, the J call TRBJ2-1; weak D call: TRBD2 (7 bases). Trimming stripped 0 bases from V and 4 bases from J, with 10 bases between. There are 15 residues in the CDR3. Germline V gene data show CDR1 as LNHDA and CDR2 as SQIVND (reference sequence). The CDR3, as DNA: TGTGCCAGTAGTATAGAGCGGGGGCGGTACAATGAGCAGTTCTTC. It specifies CASSIERGRYNEQFF.

The chain employs TRBV11-1 and TRBJ2-1, with 9 bases identical to TRBD2. J lost 5 bases, V lost 1 base, and 3 bases had no gene match. The germline V gene encodes CDR1 SGHAT and CDR2 FQDESV (reference sequence). The CDR3 contains 15 residues. The CDR3 nucleotides are TGTGCCAGCAGCTTAGTAGCGGGGGCCCACAATGAGCAGTTCTTC. Translation: CASSLVAGAHNEQFF.

The chain employs TRBV2 and TRBJ1-1; TRBD1 matches 7 bases. The CDR3 loop spans 13 amino acids. The V gene's germline CDR1 is SNHLY and CDR2 FYNNEI. V lost 6 bases to trimming and J lost 6 bases; unmatched junction nucleotides: 7. CDR3: CASSTTGEAEAFF. The CDR3 region has the DNA TGTGCCAGCAGCACAACAGGGGAAGCTGAAGCTTTCTTT.

CDR3 DNA: TGTGCCAGCAGCTTGGTGGGACAGGGAAAATTCCTGACTTTC. This encodes CASSLVGQGKFLTF. This chain joins TRBV5-4 and TRBJ2-6, with TRBD1 matching 9 bases. The ends lost 0 bases at V and 14 bases at J; junction bases unmatched: 6. Per germline, CDR1 SGHNT and CDR2 YYREEE (reference sequence). CDR3 length equals 14 residues.

CDR3 region: CASSTGLAGDTDTQYF. CDR3 nucleotides: TGTGCCAGCAGCACAGGACTAGCGGGGGACACAGATACGCAGTATTTT. This chain joins TRBV5-4 and TRBJ2-3; 13 bases are a match to TRBD2. CDR3 length: 16 amino acids. The germline CDR1 and CDR2 sequences are SGHNT and YYREEE (reference sequence). The trim removed 4 bases at V and 2 bases at J, leaving 4 bases unmatched.

Only one count was recorded for this clone. The chain combines TRBV6-5 with TRBJ1-5, with D maybe TRBD1 (5 bases). The CDR3 spans 15 residues. Germline V gives CDR1 MNHEY, CDR2 SVGAGI. V was pared by 6 bases and J by 4 bases, with 16 bases between. Written as DNA, the CDR3 is TGTGCCAGCAGCCCCTTTGCCCGGGGGAATCAGCCCCAGCATTTT. Its protein product is CASSPFARGNQPQHF.

This chain uses TRBV9 with TRBJ1-5; TRBD1 matches 8 bases. Germline values: CDR1 SGDLS, CDR2 YYNGEE. The CDR3 runs to 15 residues. V dropped 5 bases and J dropped 7; count of bases not matched to a gene: 11. The CDR3 here is CASSAEGQAHQPQHF. As DNA, the CDR3 is TGTGCCAGCAGTGCAGAGGGACAGGCCCACCAGCCCCAGCATTTT. The complete variable domain, with remaining parts taken from reference TRBV9 and TRBJ1-5, reads DSGVTQTPKHLITATGQRVTLRCSPRSGDLSVYWYQQSLDQGLQFLIQYYNGEERAKGNILERFSAQQFPDLHSELNLSSLELGDSALYFCASSAEGQAHQPQHFGDGTRLSIL.

This chain uses TRBV5-6 with TRBJ2-6; 7 nucleotides match TRBD1. CDR1 SGHDT and CDR2 YYEEEE come from the germline V gene. The ends lost 1 base at V and 0 bases at J; junction bases unmatched: 7. The CDR3 runs 18 residues. CDR3 DNA: TGTGCCAGCAGCTTGTTGGACAGGCGAAGCTCTGGGGCCAACGTCCTGACTTTC. Translating it yields CASSLLDRRSSGANVLTF.

The chain's CDR3 is CASSSGTANYGYTF. CDR3 in DNA: TGCGCCAGCAGCTCGGGGACAGCTAACTATGGCTACACCTTC. The chain carries TRBV5-1 and TRBJ1-2, with 7 bases matching TRBD1. The ends lost 3 bases at V and 0 bases at J; junction bases unmatched: 2. Germline values: CDR1 SGHRS, CDR2 YFSETQ. The CDR3 length is 14 residues.

The chain uses TRBV2 and TRBJ1-1; D gene uncertain. Trimming removed 6 bases at V and 2 bases at J, with 10 bases between. The germline gives CDR1 SNHLY, CDR2 FYNNEI. The CDR3 covers 13 residues. CDR3 DNA: TGTGCCAGCAGGTTCGCAGGTAACACTGAAGCTTTCTTT. Translated, it gives CASRFAGNTEAFF.